Reported below is one TCR beta chain. Its antigen is unknown. Per-nucleotide qualities are absent, and no much larger clonotype sits a single base away. These data originate in a study of cytomegalovirus exposure and HLA in healthy donors (TCRdb year 2017). Regarding the research as a whole: According to a later analysis, one platform produced both the 120 validation repertoires and the 670 or so repertoires of the first cohort. The study aimed to test whether cataloging public T cell receptors could reveal signatures of past pathogen exposure. Along with the approximately 670-subject first cohort, a separate validation cohort of more than 90 different subjects was used. High-throughput TCR immunosequencing, statistical association of individual TCRs with disease status, and machine learning were combined to predict cytomegalovirus infection status. Broader findings and caveats from the paper: The classifier was reported to diagnose cytomegalovirus status with high specificity and sensitivity in both the original cohort and the validation cohort. Most TCR sequences were seen in very few donors, while some public TCRs were found in many individuals. A few of the identified cytomegalovirus-associated TCR beta chains were confirmed in vitro to be specific for cytomegalovirus antigens. The validation cohort had no HLA typing available for a later analysis, so co-occurrence within that cohort was assessed over all 120 or so repertoires. Subsequent analysis determined that TCRs grouped into clusters in the first cohort also showed a tendency toward co-occurrence across the 130 or so validation repertoires, and 94% of cluster scores exceeded 0. The authors suggested that the approach could potentially be generalized to other disease states and immunological phenotypes. A total of 150 or so TCR beta chains were listed by the study as associated with cytomegalovirus.

The library came from the immunoSEQ multiplex PCR assay. The original methods were these. A statistical classification framework was built to diagnose cytomegalovirus status from the catalog of TCR beta chain sequences. Held by TCRdb, this immuneACCESS table contains in-frame sequences only and omits some clones. Under half of the omission traces to an unresolved V gene where checked; the cause of the rest is unknown. D and trimming come from the DNA, and the V and J calls and clone size come from that table. The sample table records hundreds of thousands of clones; 87% of these occur just once. The biggest ten clones account for 2.6% of the sample. The donors were included in the validation cohort of roughly 130 subjects, a group kept apart from the roughly 670-subject first cohort. Sequences were obtained from PBMCs. This TCR was sampled from a man younger than 30 in good health and CMV-seronegative.

The DNA is as follows: TGCGCCAGCAGCTTGGCTTCTAGTTCCTACGAGCAGTACTTC. Its protein product is CASSLASSSYEQYF. Rearrangement joined TRBV5-1 to TRBJ2-7; the D gene lacks a confident call. From cysteine to phenylalanine, the CDR3 is 14 amino acids long. The only DNA kept is the CDR3, 42 bases in frame from the first base. Trimming at the junction amounts to 0 bases on V and 1 base on J, and the germline ends lie 8 bases apart. Per the germline V gene, SGHRS is the CDR1 and YFSETQ is the CDR2.